This entry is about one TCR beta chain. This clone was seen at least ten times. The antigen it recognizes is unknown. No much larger clone exists at a distance of one base, and base qualities are not known. The library was built by means of PCR. Instrument on record: Illumina HiSeq 4000. High-throughput sequencing was used to profile the TCR beta-chain CDR3 region of every patient. The paper's data handling went like this. CDR3 differences across clinicopathological groups were used to build a classifier for discriminating distant-metastatic papillary thyroid cancer patients. To measure repertoire diversity the researchers used the Shannon index, while the Morisita-Horn index served to gauge how similar the tumor and blood repertoires were. TCRdb reran the public reads through fastp at Q25 and MiXCR, keeping productive beta chains. TCRdb's processing, not the study's, gives the V and J calls here. The sample records about 19,000 clones, approximately 17% of which are singletons. The ten biggest clones cover less than 20% of the sample.

This sample was included in a study of metastatic and nonmetastatic thyroid tumors (dated by TCRdb to the early 2020s). Concerning the study at large: Repertoires were compared across peripheral blood and tumor or nodule tissue samples from malignant and benign thyroid patients. The study at large found these results: In both blood and tumor samples, TCR beta diversity was reported to be significantly higher in malignant tumors than in benign nodules.

Based on the germline V gene (reference sequence), the CDR1 and CDR2 sequences are LNHDA and SQIVND. The CDR3 starts with the cysteine, ends with the phenylalanine, and has 15 residues. The entry retains the CDR3 DNA only, 45 bases that are in frame from base 1. Trimming takes 1 base from V and 4 bases from J, and the germline ends sit 11 bases apart. No patient had received any treatment before thyroid surgery. Using T-cell receptor beta sequencing, the study looked back at clinical samples from patients collected from the early 2010s to the late 2010s. The sequencing input was blood. In this chain, TRBV19 is recombined with TRBJ1-5, and perhaps TRBD1 as D gene, on 5 matching bases. The TCR originated in a male donor with papillary thyroid cancer or a benign thyroid nodule (not recorded which). Some clones in this sample may be carry-over from other donors' samples. The nucleotide sequence is given as TGTGCCAGTAGTATAGTTGAGGGGCTGAATCAGCCCCAGCATTTT. Its product reads: CASSIVEGLNQPQHF.